The clone carrying this T cell receptor (beta chain) has more than one count but fewer than ten. The sample is drawn from a study of blood T cell repertoires in COVID-19. Germline loops: CDR1 SQVTM, CDR2 ANQGSEA. V was shortened by 0 bases and J by 10 bases, with 16 bases between the two germline ends. The CDR3 is 14 amino acids. The method was immunoSEQ multiplex PCR; TCRdb's version includes in-frame clones alone and lacks a portion of them. Of roughly 26,000 clones detected, 82% appear once; the ten largest clones hold roughly a third. The chain uses TRBV29-1 and TRBJ2-1; a weak D match, TRBD1 (6 bases). The sequencing sample was made of peripheral blood. This receptor was identified in a human donor in a cohort sampled during active COVID-19. The CDR3 region has the DNA TGCAGCGTTGAAGATCCGAGGACAGCGGACGAGCAGTTCTTC. Residues: CSVEDPRTADEQFF.